This T cell receptor beta chain came from a study of CD8 T cells in Susac syndrome (dated by TCRdb to between 2018 and 2021). Turning to the overall study: Repertoire sequencing was used to test whether CD8+ T cell activation and differentiation in Susac syndrome was antigen driven.

The CDR3, cysteine through phenylalanine, is 15 amino acids long. Only CDR3 DNA is held: 45 bases, read in frame from base 1. V loses 6 bases of germline sequence and J loses 4 bases, and the interval between the two ends is 14 bases. In the germline V gene, CDR1 corresponds to SGHRS and CDR2 to YFSETQ. High-throughput TCR beta sequencing profiled peripheral blood CD8+ and CD4+ T cells from healthy donors, Susac syndrome patients and multiple sclerosis patients. The multiple sclerosis controls were treatment-naive patients whose relapsing-remitting disease, either stable or active, fulfilled the revised McDonald criteria. Bulk CD8+ and CD4+ T cells were purified by magnetic negative isolation, whereas CD8+ TEMRA cells were enriched by FACS. Blood was drawn into EDTA tubes, processed within 24 hours, and PBMCs were isolated by density gradient centrifugation. PBMCs intended for TCR sequencing were frozen in liquid nitrogen and were later thawed in a 37 degrees C water bath. Purity of sorted or isolated CD4+, CD8+ and CD8+ TEMRA cells was at least 90%.

RNA was extracted using the RNeasy kit, and roughly 0.45 to 1 microgram was reverse transcribed with random hexamers. TCR beta CDR3 regions were amplified with the immunoSEQ multiplex PCR assay covering 54 Vbeta and 13 Jbeta segments. PCR amplification bias was corrected by using a synthetic template baseline for primer optimization and computational correction. Processing in the source paper ran as follows. Reads were assigned to V, D and J genes according to IMGT and analyzed in immunoSEQ Analyzer, with only productive sequences retained. To calculate clonality, Shannon entropy was normalized by log2 of the number of productive unique sequences and then subtracted from one. Public and private clones were assessed among the 100 most prevalent clones of each patient and control. Clones were defined as Susac-specific if absent from the healthy and MS cohorts, from some 1,000 published viral clones and from other ImmuneACCESS disease sequences. TCRdb took the public reads, trimmed them with fastp at Q25, ran MiXCR for clone calling and kept in-frame beta chains. Rows with one shared CDR3 protein collapse into an entry with the most common genes and DNA. The authors' filters were not applied to this entry. The sample table records 150,000 to 200,000 distinct CDR3 sequences; 94% of these occur just once. The ten largest clones capture around 0.093% of the sample.

As concerns this clonotype: Its antigen specificity is not known. No base quality information exists; no much larger clone differs at one position.

Broad study findings and their caveats: The number of individuals in the TCR sequencing and HLA analysis was recognized as being relatively small.

The clonotype comes from a human donor with multiple sclerosis. The sequenced sample was CD4+ T cells from PBMCs. Recombination connected TRBV5-1 to TRBJ2-6; a confident D gene designation cannot be given. The DNA sequence follows: TGCGCCAGCACAGACGTTAGGTCCGGGGCCAACGTCCTGACTTTC. Its product reads: CASTDVRSGANVLTF.